The rows below give T cell receptor beta chains drawn from one sample of a study of blood T cells in healthy people across ages. TCRdb redid the calling of the 5' RACE reads with MiXCR, one entry per CDR3 protein. The table lists 750,000 to 950,000 distinct CDR3 sequences, 25% to 30% of them singletons. The same sample was also used in a study of T cells of mothers and their children.

Sequences were obtained from blood. All receptors derive from a woman between 35 and 50 years old in good health. Both conserved end residues are part of each CDR3. Fields, in order: clone size, D gene, J gene, V gene, CDR3 DNA, CDR3 protein. The D gene is left open where the match is weak. A row's size may be missing; if present it is once, few, many or a size class.

few | - | TRBJ2-3 | TRBV21-1 | TGTGCCAGCAGCAAAGTCTCAGCGGGGCTTATAACGTGGGATACGCAGTATTTT | CASSKVSAGLITWDTQYF
- | TRBD1 | TRBJ2-6 | TRBV10-3 | TGTGCCATCAGTGGTTCTACCGGGACAGGACGCCCTGGGGCCAACGTCCTGACTTTC | CAISGSTGTGRPGANVLTF
- | - | TRBJ2-1 | TRBV6-6 | TGTGCCAGCAGTTATTCCTCCAGGGGCAATGAGCAGTTCTTC | CASSYSSRGNEQFF
- | TRBD1 | TRBJ1-1 | TRBV12-3/TRBV12-4 | TGTGCCAGCAGTTTAGGAGGACAGGGGGTGAACACTGAAGCTTTCTTT | CASSLGGQGVNTEAFF
- | - | TRBJ2-6 | TRBV7-3 | TGTGCCAGCAGCTTAAGCGGCCCAGGCTCTGGGGCCAACGTCCTGACTTTC | CASSLSGPGSGANVLTF
- | TRBD1 | TRBJ2-3 | TRBV7-9 | TGTGCCAGCAGCTCAACAGGGGGCCGTTCGGGCACAGATACGCAGTATTTT | CASSSTGGRSGTDTQYF
many | - | TRBJ2-7 | TRBV7-2 | TGTGCCAGCAGCTTGCAGGGGGAGCAGTACTTC | CASSLQGEQYF
- | TRBD2 | TRBJ2-1 | TRBV28 | TGTGCCAGCAGCCCTACATGGACTAGCGGGACAGACAATGAGCAGTTCTTC | CASSPTWTSGTDNEQFF
- | TRBD1 | TRBJ1-5 | TRBV18 | TGTGCCAGCTCACCGGAGGACAGGGACCTGAGGCCCCAGCATTTT | CASSPEDRDLRPQHF
- | - | TRBJ1-5 | TRBV7-2 | TGTGCCAGCAGCTTAAACCAGGGTCGAAATCAGCCCCAGCATTTT | CASSLNQGRNQPQHF
- | TRBD1 | TRBJ1-5 | TRBV2 | TGTGCCAGCAGTAGTGACAGGGGTTTAAGCAATCAGCCCCAGCATTTT | CASSSDRGLSNQPQHF
many | - | TRBJ1-4 | TRBV7-8 | TGTGCCAGCAGCCCCATGACAGACAGGGAAAAACTGTTTTTT | CASSPMTDREKLFF
- | - | TRBJ2-7 | TRBV14 | TGTGCCAGCAACCAAAAAGTGGGCGGCAGGACCTACGAGCAGTACTTC | CASNQKVGGRTYEQYF
few | - | TRBJ1-6 | TRBV5-5 | TGTGCCAGCATCTTACATAATTCACCCCTCCACTTT | CASILHNSPLHF
- | - | TRBJ2-1 | TRBV6-1 | TGTGCCAGCCGACTACCCGGGACGGCCTACAATGAGCAGTTCTTC | CASRLPGTAYNEQFF
- | TRBD1 | TRBJ1-1 | TRBV2 | TGTGCCAGCAGGGGGGACAGGGGTCCTGAAGCTTTCTTT | CASRGDRGPEAFF
- | - | TRBJ2-5 | TRBV6-6 | TGTGCCAGCCGCGACCGGGCAGGGGAAGAGACCCAGTACTTC | CASRDRAGEETQYF
few | - | TRBJ2-5 | TRBV7-2 | TGTGCCAGCATCCCACAGGGGGGGCCGAAAGAGACCCAGTACTTC | CASIPQGGPKETQYF
- | - | TRBJ2-3 | TRBV28 | TGTGCCAGCAGTCCCCCCCCGTTAACAAGGACAGATACGCAGTATTTT | CASSPPPLTRTDTQYF
- | - | TRBJ2-5 | TRBV20-1 | TGCAGCTCAGGGCCAAAGGAGACCCAGTACTTC | CSSGPKETQYF
many | - | TRBJ1-1 | TRBV5-1 | TGCGCCAGCAGCTTTGGACACACCGCTCCTGAAGCTTTCTTT | CASSFGHTAPEAFF
few | - | TRBJ1-2 | TRBV9 | TGTGCCAGCAGCGTAGGGGGTAGGAACTATGGCTACACCTTC | CASSVGGRNYGYTF
few | - | TRBJ2-2 | TRBV3-1 | TGTGCCAGCAGCCAGGACACCCGGAACACCGGGGAGCTGTTTTTT | CASSQDTRNTGELFF
- | - | TRBJ2-7 | TRBV9 | TGTGCCAGCAGCTCGCGACGGTCCTGCGAGCAGTACTTC | CASSSRRSCEQYF
- | TRBD1 | TRBJ2-2 | TRBV29-1 | TGCAGCGTCCGCGAGCAGGGGGCTACCACCGGGGAGCTGTTTTTT | CSVREQGATTGELFF
- | - | TRBJ1-2 | TRBV18 | TGTGCCAGCTCCAGGTATCAGGAGAACTATGGCTACACCTTC | CASSRYQENYGYTF
- | - | TRBJ2-3 | TRBV6-2/TRBV6-3 | TGTACCAGTAGTCCCGGCAGTAGGACGCAGTATTTT | CTSSPGSRTQYF
- | - | TRBJ1-5 | TRBV5-1 | TGCGCCAGCAGCAAACAGGGTCAAGGTGGGGATCAGCCCCAGCATTTT | CASSKQGQGGDQPQHF
- | - | TRBJ1-2 | TRBV29-1 | TGCAGCGTTGAAGTGGCCGGGGAAAACTATGGCTACACCTTC | CSVEVAGENYGYTF
many | - | TRBJ2-7 | TRBV7-9 | TGTGCCACCCCAGGGAATTTTGGCGAGCAGTACTTC | CATPGNFGEQYF
- | - | TRBJ2-3 | TRBV12-5 | TGTGCTAGTGGTTTGGTACAGGACACCTTGGATACGCAGTATTTT | CASGLVQDTLDTQYF
many | - | TRBJ2-7 | TRBV12-3/TRBV12-4 | TGTGCCAGCAGTTTTGGCGGGGGCCTATCCTACGAGCAGTACTTC | CASSFGGGLSYEQYF
- | TRBD1 | TRBJ1-4 | TRBV27 | TGTGCCAGCAGTGCCACCGGGACAGGGCCAGAAAAACTGTTTTTT | CASSATGTGPEKLFF
- | TRBD1 | TRBJ1-5 | TRBV20-1 | TGCAGTGCTAGAGGAAACAGGACAGGGGGGCGTCAGCCCCAGCATTTT | CSARGNRTGGRQPQHF
few | TRBD1 | TRBJ1-1 | TRBV28 | TGTGCCAGCACCGAGACAGGGACTTTGCTACACACTGAAGCTTTCTTT | CASTETGTLLHTEAFF
- | - | TRBJ2-7 | TRBV12-3/TRBV12-4 | TGTGCCAGCAGTTTAGCGGGGGGTCGGAGCTCCTACGAGCAGTACTTC | CASSLAGGRSSYEQYF
few | TRBD2 | TRBJ2-5 | TRBV20-1 | TGCAGTGCTAGAGCGACTAGCGGGGGGGCGGGAGAGACCCAGTACTTC | CSARATSGGAGETQYF
many | TRBD2 | TRBJ2-3 | TRBV7-2 | TGTGCCAGCAGTTTAGCGGGGGGCACAGATACGCAGTATTTT | CASSLAGGTDTQYF
once | - | TRBJ2-3 | TRBV7-2 | TGTGCCAGCAGCCTAAACAGTTTCGCAGATACGCAGTATTTT | CASSLNSFADTQYF
few | - | TRBJ1-3 | TRBV28 | TGTGCCAGCAGTTTATCGCATTCTGGAAACACCATATATTTT | CASSLSHSGNTIYF
few | TRBD1 | TRBJ1-2 | TRBV20-1 | TGCAGTGCTCACGCCGGGACAGGGGGCCACTATGGCTACACCTTC | CSAHAGTGGHYGYTF
- | - | TRBJ2-7 | TRBV7-2 | TGTGCCAGCAGCACCATCGAATCCTACGAGCAGTACTTC | CASSTIESYEQYF
many | TRBD1 | TRBJ2-5 | TRBV24-1 | TGTGCCACCAGTCGCACCGGGACAGGCTACCAAGAGACCCAGTACTTC | CATSRTGTGYQETQYF
many | - | TRBJ1-4 | TRBV4-1 | TGCGCCAGCAGCCAAGAGGGATATACCTGGACGGGGAATGAAAAACTGTTTTTT | CASSQEGYTWTGNEKLFF
many | - | TRBJ2-5 | TRBV12-3/TRBV12-4 | TGTGCCAGCAGCACGGACTCGGAGGAGCAAGAGACCCAGTACTTC | CASSTDSEEQETQYF
many | TRBD2 | TRBJ2-1 | TRBV20-1 | TGCAGTGCTAGTAGTAGCGGGGGGGCCGGAAATGAGCAGTTCTTC | CSASSSGGAGNEQFF
- | - | TRBJ2-3 | TRBV14 | TGTGCCAGCAGCGGAGACGTACTTGGGACAGATACGCAGTATTTT | CASSGDVLGTDTQYF
- | TRBD2 | TRBJ2-3 | TRBV20-1 | TGCAGTGCTGGACACGAGACTAGCGGCACAGATACGCAGTATTTT | CSAGHETSGTDTQYF
- | TRBD1 | TRBJ1-1 | TRBV12-3/TRBV12-4 | TGTGCCAGCAGCGGGACAGGGTCACCGACTGAAGCTTTCTTT | CASSGTGSPTEAFF
- | TRBD2 | TRBJ2-1 | TRBV28 | TGTGCCAGCAGTCCGGGACTAGCTGGTATTTACAATGAGCAGTTCTTC | CASSPGLAGIYNEQFF
- | - | TRBJ1-1 | TRBV5-5 | TGTGCCGGCAGCTCTACTGACAGGTGGAACACTGAAGCTTTCTTT | CAGSSTDRWNTEAFF
many | TRBD2 | TRBJ2-7 | TRBV29-1 | TGCAGCGTTGTGAGCCCCGGTGAGCGGGGGGGATACGAGCAGTACTTC | CSVVSPGERGGYEQYF
few | TRBD1 | TRBJ2-7 | TRBV5-1 | TGCGCCAGCAGCACAGGGGGCTCCGAGCAGTACTTC | CASSTGGSEQYF